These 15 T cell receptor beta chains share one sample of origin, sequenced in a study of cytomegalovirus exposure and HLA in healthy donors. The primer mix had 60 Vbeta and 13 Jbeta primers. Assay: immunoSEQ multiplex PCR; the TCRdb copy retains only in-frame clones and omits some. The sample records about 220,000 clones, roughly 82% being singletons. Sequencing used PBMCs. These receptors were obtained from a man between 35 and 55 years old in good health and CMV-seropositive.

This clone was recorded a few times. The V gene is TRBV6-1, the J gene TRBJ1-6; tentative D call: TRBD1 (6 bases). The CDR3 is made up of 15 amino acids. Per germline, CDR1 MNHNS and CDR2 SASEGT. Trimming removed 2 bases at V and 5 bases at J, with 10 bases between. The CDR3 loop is CASSESPGDNSPLHF. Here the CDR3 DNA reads TGTGCCAGCAGTGAATCGCCAGGGGATAATTCACCCCTCCACTTT.

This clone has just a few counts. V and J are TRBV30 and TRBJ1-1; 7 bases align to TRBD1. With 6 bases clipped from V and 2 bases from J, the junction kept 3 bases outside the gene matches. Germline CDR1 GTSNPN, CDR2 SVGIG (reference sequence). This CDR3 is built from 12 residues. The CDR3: CACHRGNTEAFF. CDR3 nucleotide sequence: TGTGCCTGCCACAGGGGTAACACTGAAGCTTTCTTT.

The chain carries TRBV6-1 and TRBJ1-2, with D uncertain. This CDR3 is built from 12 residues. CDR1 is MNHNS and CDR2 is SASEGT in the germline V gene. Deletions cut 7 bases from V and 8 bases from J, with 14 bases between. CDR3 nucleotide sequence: TGTGCCAGCACGGAGGGAGTGAGCGGCTACACCTTC. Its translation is CASTEGVSGYTF.

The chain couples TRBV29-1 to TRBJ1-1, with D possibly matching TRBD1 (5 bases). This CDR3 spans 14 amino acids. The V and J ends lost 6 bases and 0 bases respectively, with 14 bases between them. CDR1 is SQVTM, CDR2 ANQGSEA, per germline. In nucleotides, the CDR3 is TGCAGCGTCGCCGGGGGAGTCTTGAACACTGAAGCTTTCTTT. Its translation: CSVAGGVLNTEAFF.

CDR3 bases: TGTGCCAGCAGCTTGAGAGGCTACGAGCAGTACTTC. It is translated as CASSLRGYEQYF. V is TRBV5-6 and J is TRBJ2-7; unclear D gene. Germline CDR1 is SGHDT and CDR2 is YYEEEE. V was shortened by 1 base and J by 3 bases, with 5 bases between the two germline ends. The CDR3 has 12 amino acids.

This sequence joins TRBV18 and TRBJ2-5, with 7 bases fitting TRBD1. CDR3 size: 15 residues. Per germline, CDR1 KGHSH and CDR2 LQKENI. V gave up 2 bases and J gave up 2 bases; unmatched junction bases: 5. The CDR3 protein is CASSPIGTAQETQYF. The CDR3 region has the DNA TGTGCCAGCTCACCAATTGGGACAGCTCAAGAGACCCAGTACTTC.

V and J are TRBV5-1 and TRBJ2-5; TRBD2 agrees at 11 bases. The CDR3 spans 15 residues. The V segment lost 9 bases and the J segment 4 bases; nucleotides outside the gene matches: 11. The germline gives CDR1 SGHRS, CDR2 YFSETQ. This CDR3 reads CATLDLAGGAETQYF. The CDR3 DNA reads TGCGCCACCTTAGATCTAGCGGGAGGAGCAGAGACCCAGTACTTC.

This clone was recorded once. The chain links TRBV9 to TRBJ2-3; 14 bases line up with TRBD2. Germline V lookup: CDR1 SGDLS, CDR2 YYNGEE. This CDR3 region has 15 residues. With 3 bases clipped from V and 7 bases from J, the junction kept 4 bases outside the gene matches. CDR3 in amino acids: CASSAGLAGDNTQYF. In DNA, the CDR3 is TGTGCCAGCAGCGCGGGACTAGCGGGAGATAATACGCAGTATTTT.

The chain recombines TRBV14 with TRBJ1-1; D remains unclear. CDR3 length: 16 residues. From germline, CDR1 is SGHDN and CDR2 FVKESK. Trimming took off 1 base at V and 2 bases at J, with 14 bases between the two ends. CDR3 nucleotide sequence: TGTGCCAGCAGCCAAGGAGGGTTGCGCCTTAACACTGAAGCTTTCTTT. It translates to CASSQGGLRLNTEAFF.

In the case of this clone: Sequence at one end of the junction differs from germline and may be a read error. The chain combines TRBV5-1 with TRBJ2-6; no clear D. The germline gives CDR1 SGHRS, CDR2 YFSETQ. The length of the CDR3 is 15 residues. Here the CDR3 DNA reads TGCGCCGGCAGCTTACAGCTATCAGGGGCCAACGTCCTGACTTTC. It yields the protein CAGSLQLSGANVLTF.

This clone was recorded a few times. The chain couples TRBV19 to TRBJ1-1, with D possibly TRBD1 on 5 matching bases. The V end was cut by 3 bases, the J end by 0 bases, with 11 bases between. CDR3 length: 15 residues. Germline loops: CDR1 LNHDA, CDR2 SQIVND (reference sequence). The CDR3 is CASSIYGTLNTEAFF. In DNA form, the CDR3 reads TGTGCCAGTAGTATTTACGGGACTCTGAACACTGAAGCTTTCTTT.

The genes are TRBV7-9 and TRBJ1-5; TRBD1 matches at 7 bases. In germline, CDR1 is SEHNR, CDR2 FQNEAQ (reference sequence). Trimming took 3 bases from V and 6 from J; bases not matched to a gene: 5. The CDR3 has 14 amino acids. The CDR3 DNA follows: TGTGCCAGCAGCTTGACAGGGTACGGTCAGCCCCAGCATTTT. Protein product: CASSLTGYGQPQHF.

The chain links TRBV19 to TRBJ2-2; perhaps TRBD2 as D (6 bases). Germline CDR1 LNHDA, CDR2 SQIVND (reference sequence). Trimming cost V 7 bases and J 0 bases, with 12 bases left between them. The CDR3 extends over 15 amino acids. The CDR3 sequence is CASKGTGANTGELFF. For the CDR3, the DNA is TGTGCCAGTAAGGGGACGGGGGCGAACACCGGGGAGCTGTTTTTT.

The CDR3 is CASRVTGRETQYF. CDR3 in DNA: TGTGCCAGCAGGGTGACAGGGCGAGAGACCCAGTACTTC. V gene TRBV6-1 combines with J gene TRBJ2-5; TRBD1 matches at 7 bases. V shed 6 bases, J shed 4 bases, and the junction held 5 bases outside the gene matches. There are 13 residues in the CDR3. Germline V lookup: CDR1 MNHNS, CDR2 SASEGT.

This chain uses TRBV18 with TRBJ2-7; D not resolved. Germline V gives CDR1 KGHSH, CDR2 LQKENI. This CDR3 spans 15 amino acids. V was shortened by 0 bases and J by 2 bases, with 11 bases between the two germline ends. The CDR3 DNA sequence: TGTGCCAGCTCACCACCCCCTGAGGATACCTACGAGCAGTACGTC. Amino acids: CASSPPPEDTYEQYV.